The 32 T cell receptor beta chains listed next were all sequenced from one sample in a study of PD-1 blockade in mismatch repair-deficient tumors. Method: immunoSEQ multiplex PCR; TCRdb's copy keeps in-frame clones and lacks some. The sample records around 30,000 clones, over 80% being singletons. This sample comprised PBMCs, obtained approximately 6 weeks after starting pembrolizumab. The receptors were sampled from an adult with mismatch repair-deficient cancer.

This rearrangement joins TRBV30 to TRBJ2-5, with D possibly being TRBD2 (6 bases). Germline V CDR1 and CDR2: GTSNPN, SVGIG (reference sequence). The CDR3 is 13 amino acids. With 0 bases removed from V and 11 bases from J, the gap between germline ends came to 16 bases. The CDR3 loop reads CAWSVGRDLEQYF. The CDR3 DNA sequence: TGTGCCTGGAGTGTTGGAAGGGACTTGGAGCAGTACTTC.

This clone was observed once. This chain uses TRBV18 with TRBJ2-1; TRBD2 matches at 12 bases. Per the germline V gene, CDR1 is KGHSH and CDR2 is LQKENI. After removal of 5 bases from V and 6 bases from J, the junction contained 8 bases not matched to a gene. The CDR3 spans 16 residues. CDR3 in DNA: TGTGCCAGCTCAGGCCGACTAGCGGGAGATCGCAATGAGCAGTTCTTC. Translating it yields CASSGRLAGDRNEQFF.

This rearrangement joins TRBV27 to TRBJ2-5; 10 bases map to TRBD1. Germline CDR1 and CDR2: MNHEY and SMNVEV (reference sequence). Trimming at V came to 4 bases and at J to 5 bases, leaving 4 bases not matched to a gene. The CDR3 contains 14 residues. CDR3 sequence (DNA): TGTGCCAGCAGTTCCGGGACAGGGGACGAGACCCAGTACTTC. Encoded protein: CASSSGTGDETQYF.

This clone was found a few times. CDR3: CASSLRVREGGEQFF. The DNA for the CDR3 is TGTGCCAGCAGCTTAAGGGTGCGGGAGGGTGGTGAGCAGTTCTTC. The rearrangement joins TRBV11-2 to TRBJ2-1, with 9 bases lining up with TRBD2. There are 15 residues in the CDR3. Per the germline V gene, CDR1 is SGHAT and CDR2 is FQNNGV. With V trimmed by 2 bases and J by 9 bases, 8 bases remained unmatched. The full variable domain, rest sourced from reference TRBV11-2 and TRBJ2-1, is EAGVAQSPRYKIIEKRQSVAFWCNPISGHATLYWYQQILGQGPKLLIQFQNNGVVDDSQLPKDRFSAERLKGVDSTLKIQPAKLEDSAVYLCASSLRVREGGEQFFGPGTRLTVL.

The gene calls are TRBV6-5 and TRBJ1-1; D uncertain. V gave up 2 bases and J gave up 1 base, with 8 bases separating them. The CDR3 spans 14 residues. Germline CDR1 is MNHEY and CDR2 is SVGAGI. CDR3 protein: CASSYTAENTEAFF. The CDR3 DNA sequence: TGTGCCAGCAGTTACACTGCCGAGAACACTGAAGCTTTCTTT.

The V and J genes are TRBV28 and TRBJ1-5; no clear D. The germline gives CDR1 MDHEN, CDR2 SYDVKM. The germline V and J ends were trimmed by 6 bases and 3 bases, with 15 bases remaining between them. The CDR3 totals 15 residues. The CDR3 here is CASSQEGGNNQPQHF. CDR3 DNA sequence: TGTGCCAGCAGCCAAGAGGGCGGCAACAATCAGCCCCAGCATTTT.

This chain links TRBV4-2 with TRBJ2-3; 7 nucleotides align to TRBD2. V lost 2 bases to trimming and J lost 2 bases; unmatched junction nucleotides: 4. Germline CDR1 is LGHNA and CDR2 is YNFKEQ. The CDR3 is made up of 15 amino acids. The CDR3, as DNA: TGTGCCAGCAGCCAACCCGGGACTAACACAGATACGCAGTATTTT. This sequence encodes CASSQPGTNTDTQYF.

CDR3 amino acids: CAWTPGGSWQETQYF. As DNA, the CDR3 is TGTGCCTGGACACCTGGGGGCAGTTGGCAAGAGACCCAGTACTTC. The genes are TRBV30 and TRBJ2-5; possible D gene TRBD1, 6 bases. From germline, CDR1 is GTSNPN and CDR2 SVGIG (reference sequence). The CDR3 covers 15 residues. V was cut by 4 bases and J by 2 bases, with 17 bases left in between.

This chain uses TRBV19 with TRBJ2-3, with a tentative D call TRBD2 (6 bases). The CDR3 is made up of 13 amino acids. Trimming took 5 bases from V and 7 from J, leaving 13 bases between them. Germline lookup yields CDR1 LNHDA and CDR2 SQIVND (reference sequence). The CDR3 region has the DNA TGTGCCAGTAGTGCCCGGGAGCAAAATACGCAGTATTTT. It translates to CASSAREQNTQYF.

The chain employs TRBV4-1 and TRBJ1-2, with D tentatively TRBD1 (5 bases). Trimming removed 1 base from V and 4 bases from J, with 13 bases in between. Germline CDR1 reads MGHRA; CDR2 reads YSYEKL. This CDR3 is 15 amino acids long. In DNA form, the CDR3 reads TGCGCCAGCAGCCAAGGGTGGGGGGGTGGCTATGGCTACACCTTC. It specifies CASSQGWGGGYGYTF.

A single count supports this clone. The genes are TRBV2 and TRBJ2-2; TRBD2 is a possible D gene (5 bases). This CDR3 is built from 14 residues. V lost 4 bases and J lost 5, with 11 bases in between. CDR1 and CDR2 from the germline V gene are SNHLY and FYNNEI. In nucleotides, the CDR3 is TGTGCCAGCAGTGGTAGCGCGAGTACCGGGGAGCTGTTTTTT. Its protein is CASSGSASTGELFF.

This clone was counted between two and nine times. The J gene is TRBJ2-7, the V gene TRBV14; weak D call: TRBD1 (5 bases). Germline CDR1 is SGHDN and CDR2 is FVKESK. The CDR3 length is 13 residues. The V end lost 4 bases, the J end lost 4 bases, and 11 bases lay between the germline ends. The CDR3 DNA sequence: TGTGCCAGCAGCCGGGGCATACTTTACGAGCAGTACTTC. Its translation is CASSRGILYEQYF. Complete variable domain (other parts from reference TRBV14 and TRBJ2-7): EAGVTQFPSHSVIEKGQTVTLRCDPISGHDNLYWYRRVMGKEIKFLLHFVKESKQDESGMPNNRFLAERTGGTYSTLKVQPAELEDSGVYFCASSRGILYEQYFGPGTRLTVT.

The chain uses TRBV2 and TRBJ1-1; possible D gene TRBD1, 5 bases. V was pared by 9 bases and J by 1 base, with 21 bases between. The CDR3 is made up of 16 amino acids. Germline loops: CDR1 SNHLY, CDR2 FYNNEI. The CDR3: CARGGSEGPPNTEAFF. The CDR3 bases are TGTGCCAGGGGGGGTTCAGAAGGGCCCCCGAACACTGAAGCTTTCTTT.

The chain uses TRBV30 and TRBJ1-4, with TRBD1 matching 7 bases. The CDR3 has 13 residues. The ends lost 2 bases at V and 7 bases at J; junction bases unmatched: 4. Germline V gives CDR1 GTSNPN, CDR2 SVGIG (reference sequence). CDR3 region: CAWSRQGREKLFF. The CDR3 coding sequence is TGTGCCTGGAGTAGACAGGGCCGTGAAAAACTGTTTTTT.

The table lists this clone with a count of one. CDR3 residues: CASSAGTSERGETQYF. Written as DNA, the CDR3 is TGCGCCAGCAGCGCAGGGACTAGCGAGAGGGGGGAGACCCAGTACTTC. The genes are TRBV5-1 and TRBJ2-5; 10 nucleotides align to TRBD2. V shed 4 bases and J 5 bases; nucleotides not matched to a gene: 11. Germline CDR1 reads SGHRS; CDR2 reads YFSETQ. The CDR3 contains 16 residues.

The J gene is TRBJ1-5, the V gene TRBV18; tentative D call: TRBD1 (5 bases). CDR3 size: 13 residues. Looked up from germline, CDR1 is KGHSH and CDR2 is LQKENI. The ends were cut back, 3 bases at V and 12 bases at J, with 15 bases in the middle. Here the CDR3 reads CASSPEPGLLQHF. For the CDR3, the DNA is TGTGCCAGCTCACCGGAGCCGGGACTCCTCCAGCATTTT.

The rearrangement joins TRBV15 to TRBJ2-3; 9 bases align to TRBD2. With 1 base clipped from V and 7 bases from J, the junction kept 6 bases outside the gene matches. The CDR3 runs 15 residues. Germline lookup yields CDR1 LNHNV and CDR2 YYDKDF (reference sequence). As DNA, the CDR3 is TGTGCCACCAGCAGAGTTGTAGCGGGAGAGTATACGCAGTATTTT. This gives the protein CATSRVVAGEYTQYF.

CDR3 coding DNA: TGTGCCACCAGCAGAAATACAGGGGCTTTCACCTTC. Residues: CATSRNTGAFTF. The genes are TRBV15 and TRBJ1-2; 7 bases fit TRBD1. CDR1 and CDR2 (germline): LNHNV, YYDKDF (reference sequence). After removal of 2 bases from V and 13 bases from J, the junction contained 7 bases not matched to a gene. CDR3 length: 12 amino acids. The variable domain in full, completed from reference TRBV15 and TRBJ1-2, reads DAMVIQNPRYQVTQFGKPVTLSCSQTLNHNVMYWYQQKSSQAPKLLFHYYDKDFNNEADTPDNFQSRRPNTSFCFLDIRSPGLGDTAMYLCATSRNTGAFTFGSGTRLTVV.

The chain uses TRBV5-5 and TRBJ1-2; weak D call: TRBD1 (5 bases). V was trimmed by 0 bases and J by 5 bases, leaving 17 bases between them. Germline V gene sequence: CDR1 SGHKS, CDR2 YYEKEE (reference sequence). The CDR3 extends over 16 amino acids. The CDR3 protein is CASSLEWQGHKYGYTF. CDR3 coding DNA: TGTGCCAGCAGCTTGGAGTGGCAGGGCCATAAGTATGGCTACACCTTC.

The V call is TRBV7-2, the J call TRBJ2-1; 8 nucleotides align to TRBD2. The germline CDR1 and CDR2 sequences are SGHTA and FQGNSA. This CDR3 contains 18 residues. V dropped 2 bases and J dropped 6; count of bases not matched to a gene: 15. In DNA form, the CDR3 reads TGTGCCAGCAGCTTAATAGGCAGCCAAGCGGGAGTGGGCAATGAGCAGTTCTTC. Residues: CASSLIGSQAGVGNEQFF.

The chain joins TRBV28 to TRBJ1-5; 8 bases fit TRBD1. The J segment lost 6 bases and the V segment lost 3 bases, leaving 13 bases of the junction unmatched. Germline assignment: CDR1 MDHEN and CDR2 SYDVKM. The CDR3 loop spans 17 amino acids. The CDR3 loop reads CASSFMARTGSAQPQHF. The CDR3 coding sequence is TGTGCCAGCAGTTTTATGGCAAGGACAGGGTCGGCTCAGCCCCAGCATTTT.

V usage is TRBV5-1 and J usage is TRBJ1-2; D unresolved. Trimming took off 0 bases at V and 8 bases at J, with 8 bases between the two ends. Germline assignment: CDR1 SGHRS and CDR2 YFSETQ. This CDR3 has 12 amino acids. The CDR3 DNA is TGCGCCAGCAGCTTGGACAGTGAAGGCTACACCTTC. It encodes CASSLDSEGYTF.

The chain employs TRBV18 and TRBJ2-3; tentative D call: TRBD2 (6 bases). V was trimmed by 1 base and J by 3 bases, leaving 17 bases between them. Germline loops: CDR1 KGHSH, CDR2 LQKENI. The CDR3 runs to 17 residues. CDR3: CASSPLPLSGTTDTQYF. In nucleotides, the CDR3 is TGTGCCAGCTCACCACTTCCATTATCCGGGACTACAGATACGCAGTATTTT.

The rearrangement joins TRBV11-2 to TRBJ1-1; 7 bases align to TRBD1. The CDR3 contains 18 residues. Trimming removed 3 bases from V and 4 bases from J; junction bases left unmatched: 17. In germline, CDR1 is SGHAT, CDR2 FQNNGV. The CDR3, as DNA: TGTGCCAGCAGCTTTTTACAGGGGTCGGACCGTAGGACCACTGAAGCTTTCTTT. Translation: CASSFLQGSDRRTTEAFF.

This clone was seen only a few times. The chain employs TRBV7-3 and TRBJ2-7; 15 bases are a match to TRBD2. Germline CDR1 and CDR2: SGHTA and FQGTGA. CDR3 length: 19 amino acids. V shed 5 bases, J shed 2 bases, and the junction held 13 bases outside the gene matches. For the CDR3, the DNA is TGTGCCAGCAGCCTAGGGACTAGCGGGAGGCCGGGTCATCCCTACGAGCAGTACTTC. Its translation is CASSLGTSGRPGHPYEQYF.

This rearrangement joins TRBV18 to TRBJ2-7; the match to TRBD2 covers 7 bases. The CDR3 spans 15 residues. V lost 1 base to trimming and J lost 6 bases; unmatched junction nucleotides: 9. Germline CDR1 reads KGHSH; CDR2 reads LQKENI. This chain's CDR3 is CASSPRPGEGFEQYF. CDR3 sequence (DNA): TGTGCCAGCTCACCACGACCGGGGGAGGGGTTCGAGCAGTACTTC.

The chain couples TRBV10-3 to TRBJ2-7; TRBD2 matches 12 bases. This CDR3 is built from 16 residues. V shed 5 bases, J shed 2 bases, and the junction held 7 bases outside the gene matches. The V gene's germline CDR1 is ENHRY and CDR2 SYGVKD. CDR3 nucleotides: TGTGCCATCAGTCCCAGGACTAGCGGGACCACCTACGAGCAGTACTTC. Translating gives CAISPRTSGTTYEQYF.

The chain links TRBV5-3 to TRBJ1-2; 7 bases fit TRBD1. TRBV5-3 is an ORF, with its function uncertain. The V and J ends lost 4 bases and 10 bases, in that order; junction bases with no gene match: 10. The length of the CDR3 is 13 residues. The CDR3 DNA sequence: TGTGCCAGAAGCCGGGACAGTTGGACGCCCTACACCTTC. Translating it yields CARSRDSWTPYTF.

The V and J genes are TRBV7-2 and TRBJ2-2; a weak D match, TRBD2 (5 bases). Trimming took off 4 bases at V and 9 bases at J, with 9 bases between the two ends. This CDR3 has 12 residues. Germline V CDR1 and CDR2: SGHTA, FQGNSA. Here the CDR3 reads CASSSSIRELFF. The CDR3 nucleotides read TGTGCCAGCAGCTCTAGCATAAGGGAGCTGTTTTTT.

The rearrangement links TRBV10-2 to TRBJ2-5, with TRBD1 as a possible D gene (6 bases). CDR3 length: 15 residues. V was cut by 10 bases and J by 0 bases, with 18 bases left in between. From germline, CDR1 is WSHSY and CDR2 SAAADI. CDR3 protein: CATLRDTTYQETQYF. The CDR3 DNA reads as TGCGCCACCCTGAGGGACACGACGTACCAAGAGACCCAGTACTTC.

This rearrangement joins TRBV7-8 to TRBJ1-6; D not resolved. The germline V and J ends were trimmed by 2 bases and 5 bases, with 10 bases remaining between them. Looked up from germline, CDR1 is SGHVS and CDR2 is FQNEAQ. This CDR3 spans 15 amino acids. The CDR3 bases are TGTGCCAGCAGCTTAAGAGTAGTGGATAATTCACCCCTCCACTTT. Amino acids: CASSLRVVDNSPLHF.

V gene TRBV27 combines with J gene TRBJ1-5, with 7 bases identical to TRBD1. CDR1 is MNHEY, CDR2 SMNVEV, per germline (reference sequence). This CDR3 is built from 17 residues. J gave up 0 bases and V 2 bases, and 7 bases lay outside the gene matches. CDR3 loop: CASSLRTGPYSNQPQHF. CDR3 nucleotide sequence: TGTGCCAGCAGTTTAAGGACAGGCCCTTATAGCAATCAGCCCCAGCATTTT.